This T cell receptor beta chain derives from a study of response to subunit inactivated influenza vaccine. Study-wide findings and caveats: It was suggested by the authors that few new T cells are recruited by each seasonal influenza vaccination.

This clonotype appeared a few times. The antigen is unknown. Trimming shortened V by 1 base and J by 6 bases, and 14 bases separated the two germline ends. The CDR3 length is 14 residues. Germline V gene sequence: CDR1 SGHRS, CDR2 YFSETQ. One entry per CDR3 protein, called by TCRdb with MiXCR from the RT-PCR reads. The repertoire holds around 710,000 distinct CDR3 sequences, with approximately 15% as singletons. The genes are TRBV5-1 and TRBJ2-7; D gene uncertain. The sequence derives from a man between 45 and 60 years old who received an inactivated influenza vaccine. Sequences were derived from PBMCs from blood, sampled roughly 2 weeks before vaccination. The CDR3 loop is CASSLQYARGEQYF. The CDR3 DNA sequence: TGCGCCAGCAGCTTGCAGTACGCGCGTGGCGAGCAGTACTTC.